The T cell receptor (beta chain) described here comes from a study of memory CD4+ T cells and cytomegalovirus serostatus. V was shortened by 2 bases and J by 0 bases, with 9 bases between the two germline ends. This CDR3 contains 15 residues. Germline CDR1 SGHTA, CDR2 FQGNSA. Here immunoSEQ multiplex PCR was the method, and the copy in TCRdb shows in-frame clones only, minus some. Of just over 25,000 clones in the sample, approximately 71% were seen once. Single viable CD3+CD4+CD8-CD45RO+ cells were sorted as the memory CD4+ T cells. Study-wide results and limits: The CMV-associated TCR signature appears largely within the CD4+ memory repertoire.

Comments on this clone: The antigen remains unidentified.

The chain has TRBV7-2 and TRBJ2-3; D is possibly TRBD1 (5 bases). This clonotype originated in an adult in good health and CMV-seronegative. The material sequenced was memory CD4+ T cells from blood. The CDR3 DNA sequence: TGTGCCAGCAGCTTACAGGGCACTAGCACAGATACGCAGTATTTT. This translates into CASSLQGTSTDTQYF.